The rows below give T cell receptor beta chains drawn from one sample of a study of T cells in narcolepsy. Libraries were prepared by immunoSEQ multiplex PCR; TCRdb keeps only in-frame clonotypes and omits some of them. This sample yields tens of thousands of clones, of which approximately 78% are seen a single time; approximately 2.7% belongs to the top ten. The sample consisted of CD45RA- memory CD4+ T cells from PBMCs. The source is a human donor with narcolepsy. Each CDR3 is given with its conserved first and last residue. The D gene is left open where the match is weak. The size entry is marked missing in some rows and otherwise reads once, few, many or a size class.

J | V | size | D | DNA | CDR3
TRBJ2-1 | TRBV7-2 | NA | TRBD2 | TGTGCCAGCAGAATCTCCGGGACTAGTCTCTATGAGCAGTTCTTC | CASRISGTSLYEQFF
TRBJ2-7 | TRBV28 | NA | NA | TGTGCCAGCAGTTTAGAACAGGGTCTTTACGAGCAGTACTTC | CASSLEQGLYEQYF
TRBJ2-1 | TRBV7-2 | NA | NA | TGTGCCAACGCCCTAGACCGGGGTCGCCCCAATGAGCAGTTCTTC | CANALDRGRPNEQFF
TRBJ2-6 | TRBV6-1 | NA | TRBD2 | TGTGCCAGCAGTGTGCCCTGGGGGGGAAGCTCTGGGGCCAACGTCCTGACTTTC | CASSVPWGGSSGANVLTF
TRBJ1-1 | TRBV5-4 | NA | NA | TGTGCCAGCAGCTTGGTCAGGGACACTGAAGCTTTCTTT | CASSLVRDTEAFF
TRBJ1-4 | TRBV7-9 | NA | NA | TGTGCCAGCAGCTTGCAGTCGGCTAATGAAAAACTGTTTTTT | CASSLQSANEKLFF
TRBJ1-2 | TRBV27 | NA | NA | TGTGCCAGCAGCCCGGCCGGGGGGCATGGCTACACCTTC | CASSPAGGHGYTF
TRBJ1-1 | TRBV19 | NA | NA | TGTGCCAGTACCGAAGCGCCAGGTGCGAACACTGAAGCTTTCTTT | CASTEAPGANTEAFF
TRBJ2-2 | TRBV7-8 | once | NA | TGTGCCAGCAGCTTCGCAGTGAACACCGGGGAGCTGTTTTTT | CASSFAVNTGELFF
TRBJ2-3 | TRBV5-1 | NA | NA | TGCGCCAGCAGCTTCGGGGGCACAGTCACAGATACGCAGTATTTT | CASSFGGTVTDTQYF
TRBJ2-1 | TRBV5-1 | NA | TRBD1 | TGCGCCAGCAGCTTGGAGAGACAGGGGTCTGAGCAGTTCTTC | CASSLERQGSEQFF
TRBJ1-2 | TRBV2 | NA | TRBD1 | TGTGCCAGCACTTCGGGACAGGGTTATAACTATGGCTACACCTTC | CASTSGQGYNYGYTF
TRBJ2-1 | TRBV5-1 | NA | NA | TGCGCCAGCAGCTTGGCTGAATTCGGGAGGGGGCGGTACAATGAGCAGTTCTTC | CASSLAEFGRGRYNEQFF
TRBJ1-6 | TRBV7-9 | NA | NA | TGTGCCAGCAGCTTAGGGCAGGGGACCAATTCACCCCTCCACTTT | CASSLGQGTNSPLHF
TRBJ1-1 | TRBV5-4 | NA | TRBD1 | TGTGCCAGCAGCTTACAGGGGACAAACACTGAAGCTTTCTTT | CASSLQGTNTEAFF
TRBJ1-5 | TRBV11-2 | NA | NA | TGTGCCAGCAGCTTATACGGGTCTCAGCCCCAGCATTTT | CASSLYGSQPQHF
TRBJ1-2 | TRBV14 | NA | TRBD1 | TGTGCCAGCAGCCTCGAGGACAGGTACTATGGCTACACCTTC | CASSLEDRYYGYTF
TRBJ1-4 | TRBV5-4 | NA | TRBD1 | TGTGCCAGCAGCTCGGCACAGGGGGCTCGGGAAAAACTGTTTTTT | CASSSAQGAREKLFF
TRBJ1-2 | TRBV7-2 | few | NA | TGTGCCAGCAGCTTCTCCCGCGGACAGCCTAACTATGGCTACACCTTC | CASSFSRGQPNYGYTF
TRBJ2-3 | TRBV7-2 | NA | TRBD2 | TGTGCCAGCAGCTTAGTTGGGACTAGCGGGGGGGCCGGGGATACGCAGTATTTT | CASSLVGTSGGAGDTQYF
TRBJ1-2 | TRBV30 | NA | NA | TGTGCCTGGAGTGTAGGGCGTAGCTATGGCTACACCTTC | CAWSVGRSYGYTF
TRBJ2-3 | TRBV29-1 | NA | NA | TGCAGCGTTGGTTCCAGTGCCCTGACAGATACGCAGTATTTT | CSVGSSALTDTQYF
TRBJ2-1 | TRBV30 | NA | NA | TGTGCCTGGAGTGTACTCTCCTACAATGAGCAGTTCTTC | CAWSVLSYNEQFF
TRBJ1-4 | TRBV5-1 | NA | NA | TGCGCCAGCAGCCTGGACAGCCAAAATGAAAAACTGTTTTTT | CASSLDSQNEKLFF
TRBJ2-1 | TRBV18 | NA | NA | TGTGCCAGCTCAACCCGGGACACCGCCTACAATGAGCAGTTCTTC | CASSTRDTAYNEQFF
TRBJ1-2 | TRBV9 | NA | TRBD1 | TGTGCCAGCAGCGTAGAGGGGACAGCCTCCTATGGCTACACCTTC | CASSVEGTASYGYTF
TRBJ2-6 | TRBV9 | NA | NA | TGTGCCAGCAGCTCCCATTCAGGGGCCTCTGGGGCCAACGTCCTGACTTTC | CASSSHSGASGANVLTF
TRBJ1-1 | TRBV28 | NA | NA | TGTGCCAGCAGTTTACATCGCGACGACACTGAAGCTTTCTTT | CASSLHRDDTEAFF
TRBJ2-6 | TRBV5-1 | NA | NA | TGCGCCAGCAGCTTGCCGCAGGGAACAGGGGCCAACGTCCTGACTTTC | CASSLPQGTGANVLTF
TRBJ1-3 | TRBV30 | NA | NA | TGTGCCTGGAGTGTACCCAGGGCATCAGGAAACACCATATATTTT | CAWSVPRASGNTIYF
TRBJ2-3 | TRBV5-1 | NA | TRBD2 | TGCGCCAGCAGCCTTAGCGGGGGTTCCACAGATACGCAGTATTTT | CASSLSGGSTDTQYF
TRBJ2-1 | TRBV27 | NA | TRBD1 | TGTGCCAGCAGCACTAACAGGGGGCAAGGCAATGAGCAGTTCTTC | CASSTNRGQGNEQFF
TRBJ1-2 | TRBV6-1 | NA | NA | TGTGCCAGCAGTGACGGGGAGCGCGGCTACACCTTC | CASSDGERGYTF
TRBJ2-5 | TRBV6-1 | NA | TRBD1 | TGTGCCAGCAACCCCGGGACAGGAGGGGCAGAGACCCAGTACTTC | CASNPGTGGAETQYF
TRBJ2-3 | TRBV7-3 | NA | TRBD1 | TGTGCCAGCAGCTTAACGCCCATAGGACAGGGGGACACAGATACGCAGTATTTT | CASSLTPIGQGDTDTQYF
TRBJ1-1 | TRBV28 | medium-sized | NA | TGTGCCAGCAGTTCTACCGGGACGGCGAACACTGAAGCTTTCTTT | CASSSTGTANTEAFF
TRBJ2-7 | TRBV27 | NA | TRBD2 | TGTGCCAGCAGACTAGCGGGAGGTTCCAACGAGCAGTACTTC | CASRLAGGSNEQYF
TRBJ2-3 | TRBV10-1 | NA | TRBD1 | TGCGCCAGCAGTGAAACAGGGGGCGCGACAGATACGCAGTATTTT | CASSETGGATDTQYF
TRBJ2-1 | TRBV2 | NA | NA | TGTGCCAGCAGCCCTGTGAGGGTTTACAATGAGCAGTTCTTC | CASSPVRVYNEQFF
TRBJ1-4 | TRBV13 | NA | NA | TGTGCCAGCAGCTTAGGCGGCCAGGCCGGGTATGAAAAACTGTTTTTT | CASSLGGQAGYEKLFF
TRBJ1-4 | TRBV27 | few | NA | TGTGCCAGCAGTTTAAGGGAAACTAATGAAAAACTGTTTTTT | CASSLRETNEKLFF
TRBJ1-3 | TRBV7-9 | few | NA | TGTGCCAGCAGCTTTCTGGCTGGAAACACCATATATTTT | CASSFLAGNTIYF
TRBJ2-5 | TRBV11-2 | NA | NA | TGTGCCAGCAGCTTAGGCTTCGCAGAGACCCAGTACTTC | CASSLGFAETQYF